A single sample is the source of the 26 T cell receptor beta chains below, sequenced in a study of cytomegalovirus exposure and HLA in healthy donors. 13 Jbeta primers and 60 Vbeta primers were used for the PCR. The protocol was immunoSEQ multiplex PCR, while the TCRdb copy is restricted to in-frame clones and leaves out a portion. Among around 180,000 clones listed, around 87% were seen once. Sample: PBMCs. The receptors were sampled from a woman between 18 and 29 years old in good health and CMV-seronegative.

Points on this clone: Mismatch with germline at one junction end may stem from a read error. The chain recombines TRBV7-6 with TRBJ2-2; the D gene is possibly TRBD2 (6 bases). The CDR3 runs 15 residues. Germline CDR1 reads SGHVS; CDR2 reads FNYEAQ. CDR3 bases: TGTGCCAGCAGCTTAGCGAGCTTAGCTCCCGGGGGGCTGTTTTTT. This gives the protein CASSLASLAPGGLFF.

The J gene is TRBJ2-3, the V gene TRBV18; perhaps TRBD2 as D (5 bases). The CDR3 length is 17 residues. Trimming took off 0 bases at V and 1 base at J, with 14 bases between the two ends. Germline V gene lookup returns CDR1 KGHSH and CDR2 LQKENI. CDR3 in amino acids: CASSPPSGETGTDTQYF. The CDR3 bases are TGTGCCAGCTCACCACCAAGCGGCGAGACGGGCACAGATACGCAGTATTTT. The complete variable domain, with remaining parts taken from reference TRBV18 and TRBJ2-3, reads NAGVMQNPRHLVRRRGQEARLRCSPMKGHSHVYWYRQLPEEGLKFMVYLQKENIIDESGMPKERFSAEFPKEGPSILRIQQVVRGDSAAYFCASSPPSGETGTDTQYFGPGTRLTVL.

V and J are TRBV30 and TRBJ2-7, with 9 bases aligning to TRBD1. Germline assignment: CDR1 GTSNPN and CDR2 SVGIG (reference sequence). This CDR3 comprises 16 residues. After removal of 2 bases from V and 6 bases from J, the junction contained 14 bases not matched to a gene. The CDR3 is CAWSPLGQGRVSEQYF. The CDR3 DNA sequence: TGTGCCTGGAGTCCTTTAGGACAGGGGAGAGTAAGCGAGCAGTACTTC.

This chain joins TRBV4-2 and TRBJ2-5, with 12 positions matching TRBD2. Trimming took 0 bases from V and 2 from J; bases not matched to a gene: 7. Germline loops: CDR1 LGHNA, CDR2 YNFKEQ. CDR3 length equals 18 residues. The CDR3, as DNA: TGTGCCAGCAGCCAAGAAGTGGTCCTAGCGGGGGGGCAAGAGACCCAGTACTTC. It is translated as CASSQEVVLAGGQETQYF.

This chain joins TRBV11-2 and TRBJ2-5, with D perhaps matching TRBD2 (6 bases). CDR3 length equals 15 residues. Trimming took off 3 bases at V and 5 bases at J, with 16 bases between the two ends. Germline CDR1 reads SGHAT; CDR2 reads FQNNGV. In DNA form, the CDR3 reads TGTGCCAGCAGCTTGATGGGACTCCTTGGGGAGACCCAGTACTTC. As protein: CASSLMGLLGETQYF.

The chain employs TRBV30 and TRBJ2-5; 13 bases map to TRBD2. CDR3 length: 14 amino acids. Germline V CDR1 and CDR2: GTSNPN, SVGIG (reference sequence). Trimming took 7 bases from V and 5 from J; bases not matched to a gene: 7. In DNA form, the CDR3 reads TGTGCCTCCCGCGGGACTAGCGGGACGGAGACCCAGTACTTC. This translates into CASRGTSGTETQYF.

This clone was seen a handful of times. The chain carries TRBV29-1 and TRBJ2-3, with 14 bases identical to TRBD2. CDR3 size: 17 residues. V lost 5 bases, J lost 2 bases, and 9 bases stayed unmatched. The germline V gene has CDR1 SQVTM and CDR2 ANQGSEA. In DNA, the CDR3 is TGCAGCGTTCCACGACTAGCGGGAGGGGGGGACACAGATACGCAGTATTTT. It yields the protein CSVPRLAGGGDTDTQYF.

The rearrangement uses TRBV10-3 and TRBJ2-1, with TRBD2 identical over 8 bases. This CDR3 region has 14 residues. CDR1 ENHRY and CDR2 SYGVKD come from the germline V gene. The V segment lost 6 bases and the J segment 5 bases; nucleotides outside the gene matches: 6. This CDR3 reads CAIRREGPNNEQFF. In nucleotides, the CDR3 is TGTGCCATCAGACGGGAGGGCCCCAACAATGAGCAGTTCTTC.

The chain is built from TRBV10-3 and TRBJ1-2; weak D call: TRBD1 (5 bases). Looked up from germline, CDR1 is ENHRY and CDR2 is SYGVKD. The CDR3 is made up of 14 amino acids. With 6 bases removed from V and 8 bases from J, the gap between germline ends came to 19 bases. In nucleotides, the CDR3 is TGTGCCATCAGGCCCCCGGGTGCAGGGCTAGGCTACACCTTC. This sequence encodes CAIRPPGAGLGYTF.

V and J are TRBV27 and TRBJ1-2; 9 bases are shared with TRBD1. CDR3 length equals 17 residues. Germline loops: CDR1 MNHEY, CDR2 SMNVEV (reference sequence). Losses at the gene ends were 0 bases for V and 0 bases for J; bases not matched to a gene: 5. CDR3 sequence: CASSLSGQGLPNYGYTF. The DNA of the CDR3 is TGTGCCAGCAGTTTATCGGGACAGGGCTTACCTAACTATGGCTACACCTTC.

The sample holds one count of this clone. The chain employs TRBV7-2 and TRBJ1-2; no clear D gene. The CDR3 covers 12 residues. V was shortened by 2 bases and J by 11 bases, with 12 bases between the two germline ends. From germline, CDR1 is SGHTA and CDR2 FQGNSA. This CDR3 reads CASSLPDFGYTF. The CDR3 DNA follows: TGTGCCAGCAGCTTACCTGACTTTGGATACACCTTC.

This chain joins TRBV6-4 and TRBJ1-6; possible D gene TRBD1, 5 bases. Per the germline V gene, CDR1 is MRHNA and CDR2 is SNTAGT. Between the trimmed V and J ends, which lost 2 bases and 5 bases, there was a span of 7 bases. The CDR3 is 14 residues long. The CDR3 reads CASSDGRDNSPLHF. In nucleotides, the CDR3 is TGTGCCAGCAGTGACGGCAGGGATAATTCACCCCTCCACTTT.

The V and J genes are TRBV5-1 and TRBJ2-5, with TRBD2 matching 8 bases. The trim removed 7 bases at V and 6 bases at J, leaving 5 bases unmatched. CDR1 is SGHRS, CDR2 YFSETQ, per germline. This CDR3 has 12 residues. The CDR3 DNA is TGCGCCAGCCGCGGGGGGAGTAAGACCCAGTACTTC. Translated, it gives CASRGGSKTQYF.

The V call is TRBV18, the J call TRBJ2-1; D is perhaps TRBD2 (6 bases). Trimming removed 0 bases from V and 8 bases from J, with 17 bases in between. CDR3 size: 16 residues. Germline CDR1 KGHSH, CDR2 LQKENI. Here the CDR3 reads CASSPPLGPQRDEQFF. CDR3 coding DNA: TGTGCCAGCTCACCACCTCTAGGTCCCCAGCGGGATGAGCAGTTCTTC.

This chain connects TRBV5-1 to TRBJ1-2; tentatively, D is TRBD1 (5 bases). Deletions cut 0 bases from V and 10 bases from J, with 10 bases between. CDR1 and CDR2 (germline): SGHRS, YFSETQ. This CDR3 is 12 amino acids long. CDR3 region: CASSLGQGDYTF. The DNA for the CDR3 is TGCGCCAGCAGCTTGGGTCAGGGCGACTACACCTTC.

This clone was recorded once. The chain's CDR3 is CASSDRQPYEQYF. As DNA, the CDR3 is TGTGCCAGCAGTGACCGACAACCCTACGAGCAGTACTTC. J is TRBJ2-7 and V is TRBV6-1, with no clear D. Germline V gene lookup returns CDR1 MNHNS and CDR2 SASEGT. Trimming removed 3 bases at V and 2 bases at J, with 8 bases between. The CDR3 totals 13 residues.

This clone was seen a few times. This chain connects TRBV2 to TRBJ2-2; 11 bases are a match to TRBD2. This CDR3 region has 15 residues. Germline-derived CDR1 and CDR2 are SNHLY and FYNNEI. V lost 7 bases and J lost 5; bases outside the gene matches: 6. The CDR3 is CASNLAGGGTGELFF. CDR3 sequence (DNA): TGTGCCAGCAACTTAGCGGGAGGGGGGACCGGGGAGCTGTTTTTT.

V and J are TRBV9 and TRBJ2-1; D gene uncertain. V was cut by 4 bases and J by 2 bases, with 13 bases left in between. The CDR3 runs 15 residues. Looked up from germline, CDR1 is SGDLS and CDR2 is YYNGEE. The CDR3 region is CASSPTPLAYNEQFF. Written as DNA, the CDR3 is TGTGCCAGCAGCCCTACTCCCCTTGCCTACAATGAGCAGTTCTTC.

This clone appeared once. This sequence joins TRBV7-3 and TRBJ2-1, with TRBD2 as a possible D gene (5 bases). Germline-derived CDR1 and CDR2 are SGHTA and FQGTGA. The CDR3 has 13 amino acids. V was clipped by 3 bases and J by 8 bases, with 11 bases between them. The CDR3 region has the DNA TGTGCCAGCAGCTTGAGGGAAGGGCATGAGCAGTTCTTC. This encodes CASSLREGHEQFF.

The rearrangement joins TRBV7-6 to TRBJ2-7, with TRBD1 matching over 8 bases. The V and J ends lost 5 bases and 3 bases, in that order; junction bases with no gene match: 9. Germline assignment: CDR1 SGHVS and CDR2 FNYEAQ. CDR3 length equals 15 residues. CDR3: CASSPSLTGGYEQYF. The CDR3 region has the DNA TGTGCCAGCAGCCCCTCCCTTACAGGGGGCTACGAGCAGTACTTC.

The chain is built from TRBV2 and TRBJ2-1; the D gene is possibly TRBD2 (5 bases). This CDR3 has 12 amino acids. The germline gives CDR1 SNHLY, CDR2 FYNNEI. Trimming removed 6 bases at V and 6 bases at J, with 9 bases between. CDR3 DNA sequence: TGTGCCAGCAGCGGACTGAGCAATGAGCAGTTCTTC. Residues: CASSGLSNEQFF.

This chain connects TRBV5-6 to TRBJ2-5; 9 bases fit TRBD1. This CDR3 spans 13 amino acids. Looked up from germline, CDR1 is SGHDT and CDR2 is YYEEEE. After removal of 6 bases from V and 7 bases from J, the junction contained 7 bases not matched to a gene. CDR3 protein: CASTMDRGGTQYF. CDR3 nucleotide sequence: TGTGCCAGCACTATGGACAGGGGAGGGACCCAGTACTTC.

In its sample, this clone was seen once. This chain connects TRBV30 to TRBJ1-4; a weak D match, TRBD1 (6 bases). The CDR3 runs 15 residues. CDR1 GTSNPN and CDR2 SVGIG come from the germline V gene (reference sequence). Trimming removed 0 bases from V and 8 bases from J, with 16 bases in between. CDR3 residues: CAWSVRGGRGEKLFF. The CDR3 nucleotides are TGTGCCTGGAGTGTACGGGGGGGGCGCGGGGAAAAACTGTTTTTT. The full variable domain, with the rest looked up from reference TRBV30 and TRBJ1-4, is SQTIHQWPATLVQPVGSPLSLECTVEGTSNPNLYWYRQAAGRGLQLLFYSVGIGQISSEVPQNLSASRPQDRQFILSSKKLLLSDSGFYLCAWSVRGGRGEKLFFGSGTQLSVL.

The genes are TRBV11-3 and TRBJ1-1; unclear D gene. CDR1 SGHNT and CDR2 YENEEA come from the germline V gene. The CDR3 is 13 residues long. Trimming took 5 bases from V and 6 from J, leaving 13 bases between them. CDR3 amino acids: CASSPGEGAEAFF. The CDR3 nucleotides are TGTGCCAGCAGCCCCGGGGAGGGAGCTGAAGCTTTCTTT.

This clone was detected only a few times. V is TRBV7-6 and J is TRBJ2-5; the D is unclear. The CDR3 contains 14 residues. Germline CDR1 reads SGHVS; CDR2 reads FNYEAQ. Trimming cost V 1 base and J 1 base, with 7 bases left between them. CDR3 region: CASSLVLSQETQYF. CDR3 nucleotide sequence: TGTGCCAGCAGCTTAGTGCTCAGCCAAGAGACCCAGTACTTC.

The genes are TRBV5-1 and TRBJ1-2; 8 bases agree with TRBD1. The trim removed 3 bases at V and 2 bases at J, leaving 3 bases unmatched. The CDR3 runs to 14 residues. The germline CDR1 and CDR2 sequences are SGHRS and YFSETQ. The CDR3 DNA follows: TGCGCCAGCAGCTCAGGGGGCGGGAACTATGGCTACACCTTC. It codes for CASSSGGGNYGYTF.